A selection of T cell receptor beta chains follows, all from one sample in a study of blood T cell repertoires in COVID-19. The repertoire was sequenced with immunoSEQ multiplex PCR; TCRdb's copy has only in-frame clones and lacks some. The table lists some 120,000 clones, about 88% of them singletons. The sequenced material came from peripheral blood. The receptor set was obtained from a woman aged 80 or over with acute or convalescent COVID-19. Both conserved end residues are part of each CDR3. The D gene is left open where the match is weak. Some rows have no size entry. The others give once, few or many, or a class for an expanded clone.

J gene: TRBJ2-1; V gene: TRBV7-3; D gene: -; clone size: -; CDR3 DNA: TGTGCCAGCAGCCCCGGTGGTAGTCCCTACAATGAGCAGTTCTTC; CDR3 protein: CASSPGGSPYNEQFF
J gene: TRBJ1-2; V gene: TRBV18; D gene: -; clone size: -; CDR3 DNA: TGTGCCAGCTCACCGGACGGACTAACCCCCTATGGCTACACCTTC; CDR3 protein: CASSPDGLTPYGYTF
J gene: TRBJ1-2; V gene: TRBV19; D gene: -; clone size: -; CDR3 DNA: TGTGCCAGTAAAGCCCCCAGGGATAACTATGGCTACACCTTC; CDR3 protein: CASKAPRDNYGYTF
J gene: TRBJ1-3; V gene: TRBV9; D gene: -; clone size: few; CDR3 DNA: TGTGCCAGCAGCATATCCCCTGGGGGCGGCTCTGGAAACACCATATATTTT; CDR3 protein: CASSISPGGGSGNTIYF
J gene: TRBJ2-7; V gene: TRBV5-4; D gene: -; clone size: -; CDR3 DNA: TGTGCCAGCAGCTTGGGGCAGGGGATCTACGAGCAGTACTTC; CDR3 protein: CASSLGQGIYEQYF
J gene: TRBJ2-7; V gene: TRBV18; D gene: -; clone size: -; CDR3 DNA: TGTGCCAGCTCAGGACTGTCCTACGAGCAGTACTTC; CDR3 protein: CASSGLSYEQYF
J gene: TRBJ1-5; V gene: TRBV5-4; D gene: TRBD1; clone size: -; CDR3 DNA: TGTGCCAGCAGCGCGGACAGGGGCAATCAGCCCCAGCATTTT; CDR3 protein: CASSADRGNQPQHF
J gene: TRBJ2-3; V gene: TRBV5-1; D gene: -; clone size: -; CDR3 DNA: TGCGCCAGCAGATGGGACTCTAGCACAGATACGCAGTATTTT; CDR3 protein: CASRWDSSTDTQYF
J gene: TRBJ2-3; V gene: TRBV2; D gene: -; clone size: -; CDR3 DNA: TGTGCCAGCAGTGAGGCCTCAGATACGCAGTATTTT; CDR3 protein: CASSEASDTQYF
J gene: TRBJ2-1; V gene: TRBV27; D gene: -; clone size: -; CDR3 DNA: TGTGCCAGCAGCCCGGGCGGGGAACCCTACAATGAGCAGTTCTTC; CDR3 protein: CASSPGGEPYNEQFF
J gene: TRBJ1-3; V gene: TRBV3-1/TRBV3-2; D gene: -; clone size: -; CDR3 DNA: TGTGCCAGCAGCCCAGGTCCAGGAAACACCATATATTTT; CDR3 protein: CASSPGPGNTIYF
J gene: TRBJ2-7; V gene: TRBV18; D gene: TRBD2; clone size: -; CDR3 DNA: TGTGCCAGCTCAACGGGGGGCTACGAGCAGTACTTC; CDR3 protein: CASSTGGYEQYF
J gene: TRBJ1-6; V gene: TRBV5-1; D gene: TRBD1; clone size: -; CDR3 DNA: TGCGCCAGCAGCCCCGGACAGGGATTATATTCACCCCTCCACTTT; CDR3 protein: CASSPGQGLYSPLHF
J gene: TRBJ1-3; V gene: TRBV4-1; D gene: TRBD1; clone size: -; CDR3 DNA: TGCGCCAGCAGCCAAGTGTGGACAGGGGTCGCATCCGATGGAAACACCATATATTTT; CDR3 protein: CASSQVWTGVASDGNTIYF
J gene: TRBJ2-7; V gene: TRBV4-3; D gene: -; clone size: -; CDR3 DNA: TGCGCCAGCAGCCAAGAAGCCCTAGCCTACTACGAGCAGTACTTC; CDR3 protein: CASSQEALAYYEQYF
J gene: TRBJ2-1; V gene: TRBV3-1/TRBV3-2; D gene: TRBD2; clone size: -; CDR3 DNA: TGTGCCAGCAGCCAAGGTCTAGCGGGAGTGATTGAGCAGTTCTTC; CDR3 protein: CASSQGLAGVIEQFF
J gene: TRBJ2-3; V gene: TRBV5-1; D gene: TRBD2; clone size: -; CDR3 DNA: TGCGCCAGCAGCTTGGTGGGGACTAGCGCGGGCACAGATACGCAGTATTTT; CDR3 protein: CASSLVGTSAGTDTQYF
J gene: TRBJ2-2; V gene: TRBV6-5; D gene: TRBD1; clone size: -; CDR3 DNA: TGTGCCAGCAGTTACGGGACAGGGGATACCGGGGAGCTGTTTTTT; CDR3 protein: CASSYGTGDTGELFF
J gene: TRBJ1-2; V gene: TRBV16; D gene: -; clone size: once; CDR3 DNA: TGTGCCAGCAGCCAATCGGGCAGCTATGGCTACACCTTC; CDR3 protein: CASSQSGSYGYTF
J gene: TRBJ1-2; V gene: TRBV6-5; D gene: TRBD1; clone size: -; CDR3 DNA: TGTGCCAGCAACAACATAGGGACAGGCCGGTGGGGCTACACCTTC; CDR3 protein: CASNNIGTGRWGYTF
J gene: TRBJ2-7; V gene: TRBV19; D gene: TRBD2; clone size: once; CDR3 DNA: TGTGCCAGTAGTTACCGGCAAGCGGGAGATTACGAGCAGTACTTC; CDR3 protein: CASSYRQAGDYEQYF
J gene: TRBJ2-7; V gene: TRBV5-5; D gene: TRBD2; clone size: -; CDR3 DNA: TGTGCCAGCAGCACCGAGCCTAGCGGGAGGGCCTACGAGCAGTACTTC; CDR3 protein: CASSTEPSGRAYEQYF
J gene: TRBJ1-5; V gene: TRBV12-3/TRBV12-4; D gene: -; clone size: -; CDR3 DNA: TGTGCCAGCAGTTCGGGTAGCAATCAGCCCCAGCATTTT; CDR3 protein: CASSSGSNQPQHF
J gene: TRBJ2-3; V gene: TRBV11-2; D gene: TRBD2; clone size: -; CDR3 DNA: TGTGCCAGCAGCTTAGCGGGACTAGACACAGATACGCAGTATTTT; CDR3 protein: CASSLAGLDTDTQYF
J gene: TRBJ2-1; V gene: TRBV11-2; D gene: -; clone size: once; CDR3 DNA: TGTGCCAGCAGCGGTCACAGGGATTTGAGGTTCCATGAGCAGTTCTTC; CDR3 protein: CASSGHRDLRFHEQFF
J gene: TRBJ2-1; V gene: TRBV7-3; D gene: TRBD1; clone size: -; CDR3 DNA: TGTGCCAGCAGCTTAAAGGGGGACAGGGTTGTCCATGAGCAGTTCTTC; CDR3 protein: CASSLKGDRVVHEQFF
J gene: TRBJ1-4; V gene: TRBV6-5; D gene: TRBD1; clone size: -; CDR3 DNA: TGTGCCAGCAGCTTACAGGGGGGCATTAGTGAAAAACTGTTTTTT; CDR3 protein: CASSLQGGISEKLFF
J gene: TRBJ1-1; V gene: TRBV19; D gene: -; clone size: few; CDR3 DNA: TGTGCCAGTAGTCGGCCAGGGAACACTGAAGCTTTCTTT; CDR3 protein: CASSRPGNTEAFF
J gene: TRBJ2-3; V gene: TRBV6-1; D gene: TRBD1; clone size: -; CDR3 DNA: TGTGCCAGCAGTGAAGACAGGGGGAGAGCAGATACGCAGTATTTT; CDR3 protein: CASSEDRGRADTQYF
J gene: TRBJ2-3; V gene: TRBV3-1/TRBV3-2; D gene: TRBD2; clone size: -; CDR3 DNA: TGTGCCAGTCAGACTAGCGGGGGGCCCGGAGATACGCAGTATTTT; CDR3 protein: CASQTSGGPGDTQYF
J gene: TRBJ1-1; V gene: TRBV7-9; D gene: -; clone size: -; CDR3 DNA: TGTGCCAGCAGCCGGGGACAGAACACTGAAGCTTTCTTT; CDR3 protein: CASSRGQNTEAFF
J gene: TRBJ2-5; V gene: TRBV3-1/TRBV3-2; D gene: -; clone size: -; CDR3 DNA: TGTGCCAGCTCCCGGGGAAAAGAGACCCAGTACTTC; CDR3 protein: CASSRGKETQYF
J gene: TRBJ1-2; V gene: TRBV3-1/TRBV3-2; D gene: -; clone size: -; CDR3 DNA: TGTGCCAGCAGCCAAGAGGACATCTATGGCTACACCTTC; CDR3 protein: CASSQEDIYGYTF
J gene: TRBJ2-2; V gene: TRBV2; D gene: TRBD1; clone size: -; CDR3 DNA: TGTGCCAGCAGGACCGGGACAGGAGGCACCGGGGAGCTGTTTTTT; CDR3 protein: CASRTGTGGTGELFF
J gene: TRBJ1-2; V gene: TRBV2; D gene: -; clone size: -; CDR3 DNA: TGTGCCAGCAGTGACAGGGATAATGGCTACACCTTC; CDR3 protein: CASSDRDNGYTF
J gene: TRBJ1-2; V gene: TRBV5-1; D gene: -; clone size: once; CDR3 DNA: TGCGCCAGCAGCCGCTGGGGGGAAGGCGGCTACACCTTC; CDR3 protein: CASSRWGEGGYTF
J gene: TRBJ2-5; V gene: TRBV10-3; D gene: -; clone size: -; CDR3 DNA: TGTGCCATCGGTGGGACATTCGACCAAGAGACCCAGTACTTC; CDR3 protein: CAIGGTFDQETQYF
J gene: TRBJ2-5; V gene: TRBV5-1; D gene: -; clone size: -; CDR3 DNA: TGCGCCAGCAGCACCGGACTGGGACAAGAGACCCAGTACTTC; CDR3 protein: CASSTGLGQETQYF
J gene: TRBJ2-1; V gene: TRBV29-1; D gene: -; clone size: -; CDR3 DNA: TGCAGCGTTCCCTATTACAATGAGCAGTTCTTC; CDR3 protein: CSVPYYNEQFF
J gene: TRBJ1-1; V gene: TRBV6-2/TRBV6-3; D gene: -; clone size: few; CDR3 DNA: TGTGCCAGCAGTTACTCTAGCACCCGGGGGGGGCACACTGAAGCTTTCTTT; CDR3 protein: CASSYSSTRGGHTEAFF
J gene: TRBJ1-5; V gene: TRBV2; D gene: -; clone size: -; CDR3 DNA: TGTGCCAGCAAGCGGGGTCATTACCAGCCCCAGCATTTT; CDR3 protein: CASKRGHYQPQHF